What follows are 12 T cell receptor beta chains derived from one specimen sequenced in a study of blood T cell repertoires in COVID-19. Here immunoSEQ multiplex PCR was the method, and the copy in TCRdb shows in-frame clones only, minus some. Here the sample spans approximately 340,000 clones, around 90% being singletons. Sequencing used peripheral blood. The receptors come from a man aged 25 to 45 with COVID-19, enrolled during active disease.

CDR3 loop: CASRSDRDEQYF. The CDR3 DNA reads TGTGCCAGCAGATCGGACAGGGACGAGCAGTACTTC. The V call is TRBV28, the J call TRBJ2-7, with 8 nucleotides matching TRBD1. CDR3 length: 12 residues. V shed 6 bases, J shed 5 bases, and the junction held 3 bases outside the gene matches. Germline CDR1 MDHEN, CDR2 SYDVKM.

This chain links TRBV18 with TRBJ2-7; TRBD1 matches 10 bases. This CDR3 spans 15 amino acids. J was trimmed by 6 bases and V by 2 bases; bases with no gene match: 7. CDR1 and CDR2 (germline): KGHSH, LQKENI. CDR3 protein: CASSPYTGTGVEQYF. The CDR3 DNA follows: TGTGCCAGCTCACCATATACCGGGACAGGGGTCGAGCAGTACTTC.

The chain is built from TRBV24-1 and TRBJ2-1, with 9 bases matching TRBD1. CDR3 length: 15 amino acids. Germline V gene sequence: CDR1 KGHDR, CDR2 SFDVKD. V shed 4 bases, J shed 3 bases, and the junction held 3 bases outside the gene matches. CDR3 region: CATSDPGQGYNEQFF. The CDR3 region has the DNA TGTGCCACCAGTGACCCGGGACAGGGCTACAATGAGCAGTTCTTC.

The rearrangement uses TRBV5-1 and TRBJ1-1; maybe TRBD1 (5 bases). The CDR3 is made up of 15 amino acids. Germline V gene data show CDR1 as SGHRS and CDR2 as YFSETQ. Trimming shortened V by 0 bases and J by 4 bases, and 13 bases separated the two germline ends. The CDR3 bases are TGCGCCAGCAGCTTGGGGGGCGCATCTATCACTGAAGCTTTCTTT. Its protein product is CASSLGGASITEAFF.

The V gene is TRBV5-1, the J gene TRBJ2-1, with 10 bases matching TRBD2. The CDR3 contains 15 residues. Germline V lookup: CDR1 SGHRS, CDR2 YFSETQ. Trimming took 2 bases from V and 8 from J; bases not matched to a gene: 7. The CDR3 loop reads CASSFGSGRSHEQFF. The CDR3 DNA sequence: TGCGCCAGCAGCTTCGGTAGCGGGAGGAGCCATGAGCAGTTCTTC.

This clone has just one count. The chain combines TRBV5-1 with TRBJ2-6; D unresolved. Germline assignment: CDR1 SGHRS and CDR2 YFSETQ. CDR3 length equals 15 residues. Between the trimmed V and J ends, which lost 4 bases and 4 bases, there was a span of 12 bases. This chain's CDR3 is CASSLVGNGANVLTF. The CDR3 DNA is TGCGCCAGCAGCCTGGTTGGCAACGGGGCCAACGTCCTGACTTTC.

This clone appeared once. The genes are TRBV18 and TRBJ1-5; no reliable D call. Germline CDR1 reads KGHSH; CDR2 reads LQKENI. Trimming left V 2 bases short and J 1 base short, with 12 bases between. The length of the CDR3 is 16 residues. The CDR3 spells CASSPNAGVSNQPQHF. The CDR3 region has the DNA TGTGCCAGCTCACCAAACGCCGGGGTAAGCAATCAGCCCCAGCATTTT.

V gene TRBV14 combines with J gene TRBJ1-1; the D is unclear. With 1 base removed from V and 1 base from J, the gap between germline ends came to 10 bases. This CDR3 has 15 amino acids. Germline V gene data show CDR1 as SGHDN and CDR2 as FVKESK. The CDR3 protein is CASSQGAGKNTEAFF. CDR3 coding DNA: TGTGCCAGCAGCCAAGGGGCGGGGAAGAACACTGAAGCTTTCTTT.

The chain has TRBV30 and TRBJ1-5, with 7 bases identical to TRBD1. There are 13 residues in the CDR3. V lost 1 base and J lost 6; bases outside the gene matches: 3. Looked up from germline, CDR1 is GTSNPN and CDR2 is SVGIG (reference sequence). The CDR3 DNA reads as TGTGCCTGGAGTGACAGGGGTGCTCAGCCCCAGCATTTT. Amino acid sequence: CAWSDRGAQPQHF.

The chain links TRBV15 to TRBJ1-6; 8 positions match TRBD1. V was clipped by 0 bases and J by 9 bases; unmatched bases: 10. The CDR3 runs 17 residues. CDR1 is LNHNV, CDR2 YYDKDF, per germline (reference sequence). CDR3 residues: CATSRDVRQGARSPLHF. CDR3 DNA sequence: TGTGCCACCAGCAGAGATGTGAGGCAGGGGGCGCGTTCACCCCTCCACTTT. The full variable domain, with the rest looked up from reference TRBV15 and TRBJ1-6, is DAMVIQNPRYQVTQFGKPVTLSCSQTLNHNVMYWYQQKSSQAPKLLFHYYDKDFNNEADTPDNFQSRRPNTSFCFLDIRSPGLGDTAMYLCATSRDVRQGARSPLHFGNGTRLTVT.

V and J are TRBV29-1 and TRBJ2-1; 13 bases are a match to TRBD2. V lost 7 bases, J lost 4 bases, and 16 bases stayed unmatched. The CDR3 sequence is 18 residues long. Germline V gene lookup returns CDR1 SQVTM and CDR2 ANQGSEA. CDR3 protein: CSAYSATSGGLSYNEQFF. In nucleotides, the CDR3 is TGCAGCGCCTACTCGGCGACTAGCGGGGGGCTATCATACAATGAGCAGTTCTTC.

This CDR3 reads CASRSGQAYGYTF. The CDR3 DNA is TGTGCCAGCAGAAGCGGACAGGCCTATGGCTACACCTTC. The chain has TRBV11-2 and TRBJ1-2, with 7 bases identical to TRBD1. From germline, CDR1 is SGHAT and CDR2 FQNNGV. The CDR3 totals 13 residues. The V segment lost 6 bases and the J segment 4 bases; nucleotides outside the gene matches: 5.